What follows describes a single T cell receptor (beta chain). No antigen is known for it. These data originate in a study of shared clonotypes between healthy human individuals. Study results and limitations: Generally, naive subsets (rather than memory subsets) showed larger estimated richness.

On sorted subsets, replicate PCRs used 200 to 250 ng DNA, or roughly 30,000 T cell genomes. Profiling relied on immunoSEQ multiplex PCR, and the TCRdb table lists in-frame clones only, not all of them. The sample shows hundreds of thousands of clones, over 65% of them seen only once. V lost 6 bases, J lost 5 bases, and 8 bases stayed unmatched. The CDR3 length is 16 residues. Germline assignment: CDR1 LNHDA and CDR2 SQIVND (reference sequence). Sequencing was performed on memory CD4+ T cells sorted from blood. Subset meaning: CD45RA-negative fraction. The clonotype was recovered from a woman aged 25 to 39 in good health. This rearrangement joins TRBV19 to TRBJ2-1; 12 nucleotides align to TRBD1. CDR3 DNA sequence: TGTGCCAGTAGGACCCCGGGACAGGGGGCAAACAATGAGCAGTTCTTC. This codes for CASRTPGQGANNEQFF. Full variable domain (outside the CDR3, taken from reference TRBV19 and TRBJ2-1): DGGITQSPKYLFRKEGQNVTLSCEQNLNHDAMYWYRQDPGQGLRLIYYSQIVNDFQKGDIAEGYSVSREKKESFPLTVTSAQKNPTAFYLCASRTPGQGANNEQFFGPGTRLTVL.